This TCR beta chain is drawn from a study of cytomegalovirus exposure and HLA in healthy donors. The study, taken as a whole, reports: There were some public TCRs occurring in many donors, but most TCR sequences were rare. Only CMV serostatus was available as immune exposure information. Near-uniform donor sequencing depth was presumed by presence/absence analyses.

V lost 0 bases to trimming and J lost 2 bases; unmatched junction nucleotides: 3. Germline CDR1 and CDR2: SGHDT and YYEEEE. This CDR3 region has 15 residues. Primers: 60 Vbeta forward and 13 Jbeta reverse. Generated by immunoSEQ multiplex PCR, the TCRdb table keeps only in-frame clones and is missing some. This table holds 85,000 to 130,000 clones, approximately 80% found once. Healthy donors of bone marrow made up the group. Comment on this clone: What it binds is not known.

V gene TRBV5-6 combines with J gene TRBJ2-3, with TRBD2 matching over 7 bases. Material for sequencing was PBMCs. This receptor was taken from a woman younger than 35 in good health and CMV-seronegative. CDR3 region: CASSLGGGFTDTQYF. CDR3 nucleotide sequence: TGTGCCAGCAGCTTGGGGGGGGGTTTCACAGATACGCAGTATTTT.